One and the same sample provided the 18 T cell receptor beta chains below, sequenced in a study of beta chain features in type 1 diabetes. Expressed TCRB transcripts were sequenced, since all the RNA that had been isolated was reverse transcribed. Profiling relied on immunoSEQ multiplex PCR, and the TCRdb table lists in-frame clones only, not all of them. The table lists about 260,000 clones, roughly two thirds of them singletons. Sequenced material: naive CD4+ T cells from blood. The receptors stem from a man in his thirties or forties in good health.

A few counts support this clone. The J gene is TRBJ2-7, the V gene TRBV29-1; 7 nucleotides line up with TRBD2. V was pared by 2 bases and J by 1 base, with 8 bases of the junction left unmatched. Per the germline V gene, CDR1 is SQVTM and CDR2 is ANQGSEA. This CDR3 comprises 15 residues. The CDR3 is CSVEQGSGPSYEQYF. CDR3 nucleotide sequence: TGCAGCGTTGAACAAGGTAGCGGGCCATCCTACGAGCAGTACTTC.

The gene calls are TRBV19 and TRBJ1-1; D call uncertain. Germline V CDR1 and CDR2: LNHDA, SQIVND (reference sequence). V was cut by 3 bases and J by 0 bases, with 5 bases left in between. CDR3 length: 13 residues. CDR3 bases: TGTGCCAGTAGTATGATCATGAACACTGAAGCTTTCTTT. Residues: CASSMIMNTEAFF.

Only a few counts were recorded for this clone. The CDR3 region has the DNA TGTGCCAGTAGTATGCCGCCAGCGGATACGCAGTATTTT. Its translation: CASSMPPADTQYF. This sequence joins TRBV19 and TRBJ2-3, with no clear D. CDR3 length: 13 residues. CDR1 LNHDA and CDR2 SQIVND come from the germline V gene (reference sequence). The germline V and J ends were trimmed by 3 bases and 6 bases, with 10 bases remaining between them. Combining the CDR3 with reference TRBV19 and TRBJ2-3 gives the whole variable domain DGGITQSPKYLFRKEGQNVTLSCEQNLNHDAMYWYRQDPGQGLRLIYYSQIVNDFQKGDIAEGYSVSREKKESFPLTVTSAQKNPTAFYLCASSMPPADTQYFGPGTRLTVL.

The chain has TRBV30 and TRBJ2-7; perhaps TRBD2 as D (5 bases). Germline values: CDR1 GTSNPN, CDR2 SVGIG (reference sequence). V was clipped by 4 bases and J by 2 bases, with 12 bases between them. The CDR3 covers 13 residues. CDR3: CAWIPNGAYEQYF. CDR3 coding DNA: TGTGCCTGGATCCCGAACGGGGCCTACGAGCAGTACTTC.

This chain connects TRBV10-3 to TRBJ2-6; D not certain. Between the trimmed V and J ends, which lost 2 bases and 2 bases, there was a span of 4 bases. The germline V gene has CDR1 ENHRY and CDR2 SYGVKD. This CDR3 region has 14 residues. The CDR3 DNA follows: TGTGCCATCAGTGAGACGCCTGGGGCCAACGTCCTGACTTTC. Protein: CAISETPGANVLTF.

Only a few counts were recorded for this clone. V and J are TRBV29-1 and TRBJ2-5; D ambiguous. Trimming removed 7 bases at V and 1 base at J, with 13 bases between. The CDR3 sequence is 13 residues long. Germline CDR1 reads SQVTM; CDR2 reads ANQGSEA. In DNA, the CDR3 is TGCAGCGCTAGGCCCACGTTCCAAGAGACCCAGTACTTC. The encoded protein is CSARPTFQETQYF.

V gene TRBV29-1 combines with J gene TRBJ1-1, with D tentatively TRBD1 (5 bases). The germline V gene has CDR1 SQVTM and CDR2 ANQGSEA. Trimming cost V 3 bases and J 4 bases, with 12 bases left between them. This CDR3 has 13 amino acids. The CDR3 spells CSVDKGLGTEAFF. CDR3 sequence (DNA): TGCAGCGTTGACAAGGGGCTAGGCACTGAAGCTTTCTTT.

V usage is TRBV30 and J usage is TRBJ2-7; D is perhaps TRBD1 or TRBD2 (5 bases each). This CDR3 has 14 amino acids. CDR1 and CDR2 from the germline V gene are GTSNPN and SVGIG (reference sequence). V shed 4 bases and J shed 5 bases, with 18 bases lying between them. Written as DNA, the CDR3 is TGTGCCTGGACCGGGACCTTTATGGGCCACGAGCAGTACTTC. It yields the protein CAWTGTFMGHEQYF.

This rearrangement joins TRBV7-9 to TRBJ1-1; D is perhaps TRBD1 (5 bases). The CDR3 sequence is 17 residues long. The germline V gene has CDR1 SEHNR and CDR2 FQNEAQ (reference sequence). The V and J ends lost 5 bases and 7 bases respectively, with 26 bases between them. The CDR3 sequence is CASSPPRPGMRLNEAFF. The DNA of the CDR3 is TGTGCCAGCAGCCCCCCGCGCCCAGGGATGAGGCTTAATGAAGCTTTCTTT.

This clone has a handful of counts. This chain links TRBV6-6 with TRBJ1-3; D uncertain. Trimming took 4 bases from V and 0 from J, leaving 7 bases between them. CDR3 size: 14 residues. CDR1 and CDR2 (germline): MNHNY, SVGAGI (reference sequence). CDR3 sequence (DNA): TGTGCCAGCAGTTTGTCTGGCTCTGGAAACACCATATATTTT. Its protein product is CASSLSGSGNTIYF.

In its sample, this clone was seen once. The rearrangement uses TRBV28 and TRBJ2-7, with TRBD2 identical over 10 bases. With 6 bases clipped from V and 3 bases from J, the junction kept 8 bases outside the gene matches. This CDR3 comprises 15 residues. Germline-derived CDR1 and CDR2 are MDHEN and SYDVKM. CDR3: CASSELSSGSYEQYF. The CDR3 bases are TGTGCCAGCAGCGAACTTTCTAGCGGGAGCTACGAGCAGTACTTC.

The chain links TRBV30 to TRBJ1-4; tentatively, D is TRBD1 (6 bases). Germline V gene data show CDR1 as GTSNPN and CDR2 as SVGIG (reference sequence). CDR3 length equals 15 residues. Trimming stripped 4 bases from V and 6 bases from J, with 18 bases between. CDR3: CAWMGTPIGDEKLFF. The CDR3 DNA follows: TGTGCCTGGATGGGGACACCAATTGGGGATGAAAAACTGTTTTTT.

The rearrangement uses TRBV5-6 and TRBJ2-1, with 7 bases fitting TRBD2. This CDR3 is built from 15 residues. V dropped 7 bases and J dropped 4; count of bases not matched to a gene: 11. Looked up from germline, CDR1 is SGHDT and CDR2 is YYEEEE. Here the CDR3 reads CASQGLAGRYNEQFF. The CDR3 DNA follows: TGTGCCAGCCAAGGGTTAGCGGGCCGGTACAATGAGCAGTTCTTC.

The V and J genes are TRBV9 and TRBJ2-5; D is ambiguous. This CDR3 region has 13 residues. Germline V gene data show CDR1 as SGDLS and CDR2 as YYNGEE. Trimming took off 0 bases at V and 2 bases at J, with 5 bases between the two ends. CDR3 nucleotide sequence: TGTGCCAGCAGCGTAGAGTATCAAGAGACCCAGTACTTC. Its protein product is CASSVEYQETQYF.

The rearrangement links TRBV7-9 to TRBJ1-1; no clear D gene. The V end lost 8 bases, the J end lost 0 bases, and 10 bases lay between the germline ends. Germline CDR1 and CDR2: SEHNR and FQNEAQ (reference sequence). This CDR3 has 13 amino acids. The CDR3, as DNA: TGTGCCAGCCGAGAGGACCTGAACACTGAAGCTTTCTTT. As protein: CASREDLNTEAFF.

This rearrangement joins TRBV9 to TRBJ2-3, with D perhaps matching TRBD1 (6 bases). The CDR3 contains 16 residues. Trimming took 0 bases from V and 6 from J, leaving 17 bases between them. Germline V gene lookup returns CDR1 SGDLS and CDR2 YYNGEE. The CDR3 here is CASSVATGLEGDTQYF. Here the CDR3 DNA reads TGTGCCAGCAGCGTAGCGACAGGCCTAGAAGGGGATACGCAGTATTTT.

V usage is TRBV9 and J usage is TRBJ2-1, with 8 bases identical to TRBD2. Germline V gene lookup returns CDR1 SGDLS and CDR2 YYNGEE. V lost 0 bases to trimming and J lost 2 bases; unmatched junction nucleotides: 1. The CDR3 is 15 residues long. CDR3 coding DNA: TGTGCCAGCAGCGTAGTTAGCGGGGCCTACAATGAGCAGTTCTTC. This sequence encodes CASSVVSGAYNEQFF.

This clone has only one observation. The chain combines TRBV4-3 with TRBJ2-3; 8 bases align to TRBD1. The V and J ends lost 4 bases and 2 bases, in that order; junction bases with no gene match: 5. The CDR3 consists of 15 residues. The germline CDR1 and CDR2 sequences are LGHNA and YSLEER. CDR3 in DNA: TGCGCCAGCAGCCGACAGGGGACCAACACAGATACGCAGTATTTT. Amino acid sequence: CASSRQGTNTDTQYF.